Below, 17 T cell receptor beta chains from the same sample are listed, as sequenced in a study of cytomegalovirus exposure and HLA in healthy donors. The primer mix had 60 Vbeta and 13 Jbeta primers. Measured with immunoSEQ multiplex PCR; TCRdb has only the in-frame clones, and not every one. The sample lists over 150,000 clones, about 72% occurring once. The sample consisted of PBMCs. These receptors came from a man aged 25-45 years in good health and CMV-seropositive.

This chain uses TRBV6-1 with TRBJ2-1, with TRBD2 matching over 10 bases. CDR3 length equals 19 residues. The germline V gene encodes CDR1 MNHNS and CDR2 SASEGT. The trim removed 1 base at V and 0 bases at J, leaving 9 bases unmatched. CDR3 in amino acids: CASSEGGSGGTSSYNEQFF. CDR3 coding DNA: TGTGCCAGCAGTGAAGGCGGTAGCGGGGGGACCAGCTCCTACAATGAGCAGTTCTTC.

The chain couples TRBV19 to TRBJ1-2; no firm D call. This CDR3 contains 14 residues. V shed 1 base and J shed 3 bases, with 9 bases lying between them. The germline V gene has CDR1 LNHDA and CDR2 SQIVND (reference sequence). CDR3 amino acids: CASSIGGPYYGYTF. The CDR3, as DNA: TGTGCCAGTAGTATAGGAGGCCCCTACTATGGCTACACCTTC.

This clone was counted between two and nine times. V is TRBV7-3 and J is TRBJ1-1; perhaps TRBD1 as D (5 bases). Germline CDR1 and CDR2: SGHTA and FQGTGA. There are 13 residues in the CDR3. The V and J ends lost 3 bases and 3 bases respectively, with 8 bases between them. The CDR3 DNA follows: TGTGCCAGCAGCTTTGACAGTGACACTGAAGCTTTCTTT. Amino acids: CASSFDSDTEAFF.

The rearrangement uses TRBV5-1 and TRBJ2-5; TRBD2 aligns across 8 bases. Trimming removed 0 bases from V and 4 bases from J; junction bases left unmatched: 5. The CDR3 extends over 15 amino acids. Germline V gene sequence: CDR1 SGHRS, CDR2 YFSETQ. The CDR3: CASSLGRGGRETQYF. CDR3 bases: TGCGCCAGCAGCTTGGGACGGGGGGGCCGAGAGACCCAGTACTTC.

This chain uses TRBV5-1 with TRBJ1-1; D may be TRBD1 (5 bases). The length of the CDR3 is 14 residues. Germline CDR1 reads SGHRS; CDR2 reads YFSETQ. V gave up 4 bases and J gave up 0 bases, with 10 bases separating them. Here the CDR3 DNA reads TGCGCCAGCAGCCAGGGAGGGGTGAACACTGAAGCTTTCTTT. It is translated as CASSQGGVNTEAFF.

The rearrangement links TRBV5-6 to TRBJ2-5, with D possibly TRBD2 on 6 matching bases. Trimming shortened V by 4 bases and J by 5 bases, and 15 bases separated the two germline ends. The CDR3 sequence is 14 residues long. The germline CDR1 and CDR2 sequences are SGHDT and YYEEEE. The CDR3 DNA follows: TGTGCCAGCAGCCGCGTTCAGGCGGGGGAGACCCAGTACTTC. This translates into CASSRVQAGETQYF. The whole variable domain, filled in from reference TRBV5-6 and TRBJ2-5, reads DAGVTQSPTHLIKTRGQQVTLRCSPKSGHDTVSWYQQALGQGPQFIFQYYEEEERQRGNFPDRFSGHQFPNYSSELNVNALLLGDSALYLCASSRVQAGETQYFGPGTRLLVL.

This CDR3 reads CASSQNGQGNSPLHF. CDR3 DNA sequence: TGTGCCAGCAGCCAAAACGGACAGGGCAATTCACCCCTCCACTTT. The chain employs TRBV7-2 and TRBJ1-6, with 8 nucleotides matching TRBD1. The J segment lost 7 bases and the V segment lost 5 bases, leaving 7 bases of the junction unmatched. There are 15 residues in the CDR3. Germline loops: CDR1 SGHTA, CDR2 FQGNSA. Combining the CDR3 with reference TRBV7-2 and TRBJ1-6 gives the whole variable domain GAGVSQSPSNKVTEKGKDVELRCDPISGHTALYWYRQSLGQGLEFLIYFQGNSAPDKSGLPSDRFSAERTGGSVSTLTIQRTQQEDSAVYLCASSQNGQGNSPLHFGNGTRLTVT.

V and J are TRBV28 and TRBJ1-5, with TRBD1 matching 11 bases. This CDR3 region has 16 residues. Germline V lookup: CDR1 MDHEN, CDR2 SYDVKM. J lost 1 base, V lost 6 bases, and 5 bases had no gene match. As DNA, the CDR3 is TGTGCCAGCAGCTTGGGACAGGGGGGGAGCAATCAGCCCCAGCATTTT. Translated, it gives CASSLGQGGSNQPQHF.

J is TRBJ2-7 and V is TRBV7-8; no reliable D call. The germline V and J ends were trimmed by 1 base and 0 bases, with 4 bases remaining between them. The length of the CDR3 is 13 residues. CDR1 is SGHVS, CDR2 FQNEAQ, per germline. This CDR3 reads CASSLDSSYEQYF. For the CDR3, the DNA is TGTGCCAGCAGCTTAGACTCCTCCTACGAGCAGTACTTC.

This sequence joins TRBV7-6 and TRBJ1-3; 10 nucleotides align to TRBD1. The germline CDR1 and CDR2 sequences are SGHVS and FNYEAQ. V shed 5 bases, J shed 2 bases, and the junction held 6 bases outside the gene matches. This CDR3 has 16 residues. The CDR3 sequence is CASSIDRGQAGNTIYF. Here the CDR3 DNA reads TGTGCCAGCAGCATTGACAGGGGGCAGGCTGGAAACACCATATATTTT.

The J gene is TRBJ2-7, the V gene TRBV7-2; TRBD1 might be the D (5 bases). CDR3 length: 12 amino acids. Germline CDR1 is SGHTA and CDR2 is FQGNSA. V was shortened by 8 bases and J by 4 bases, with 12 bases between the two germline ends. CDR3 coding DNA: TGTGCCAGCGGCCGGCCAGGGTACGAGCAGTACTTC. It encodes CASGRPGYEQYF.

This sequence joins TRBV5-4 and TRBJ2-1; a possible D gene is TRBD1 (6 bases). The CDR3 sequence is 13 residues long. V was pared by 2 bases and J by 6 bases, with 9 bases between. Germline V CDR1 and CDR2: SGHNT, YYREEE (reference sequence). This chain's CDR3 is CASSLQGGNEQFF. The CDR3 DNA is TGTGCCAGCAGCTTACAGGGTGGCAATGAGCAGTTCTTC.

This clone appeared a single time. This chain links TRBV6-5 with TRBJ2-3; TRBD2 agrees at 7 bases. V trimming: 4 bases; J trimming: 7 bases; junction bases outside the gene matches: 2. From germline, CDR1 is MNHEY and CDR2 SVGAGI. The length of the CDR3 is 12 residues. CDR3 in DNA: TGTGCCAGCAGTTCGGGACTAAATACGCAGTATTTT. This gives the protein CASSSGLNTQYF.

V is TRBV6-5 and J is TRBJ1-1, with TRBD1 identical over 9 bases. The CDR3 contains 13 residues. Germline lookup yields CDR1 MNHEY and CDR2 SVGAGI. The J segment lost 1 base and the V segment lost 10 bases, leaving 4 bases of the junction unmatched. CDR3 region: CATQQGANTEAFF. As DNA, the CDR3 is TGTGCCACCCAACAGGGGGCGAACACTGAAGCTTTCTTT.

The J gene is TRBJ1-1, the V gene TRBV7-9, with D perhaps TRBD1 (6 bases). Germline V gene sequence: CDR1 SEHNR, CDR2 FQNEAQ (reference sequence). The CDR3 totals 15 residues. V was trimmed by 5 bases and J by 1 base, leaving 14 bases between them. For the CDR3, the DNA is TGTGCCAGCAGCCCACGACAGGTCGGGAACACTGAAGCTTTCTTT. This translates into CASSPRQVGNTEAFF.

This sequence joins TRBV7-9 and TRBJ1-2; D is possibly TRBD1 (6 bases). This CDR3 contains 14 residues. Germline V CDR1 and CDR2: SEHNR, FQNEAQ (reference sequence). V lost 8 bases and J lost 3, with 16 bases in between. CDR3 nucleotides: TGTGCCAGCCTCGAGGGGGACCTAGACTATGGCTACACCTTC. This sequence encodes CASLEGDLDYGYTF.

This clone was picked up one time. The chain uses TRBV2 and TRBJ2-2, with 12 bases matching TRBD2. V was pared by 7 bases and J by 5 bases, with 5 bases of the junction left unmatched. The CDR3 has 15 residues. Per the germline V gene, CDR1 is SNHLY and CDR2 is FYNNEI. The CDR3 DNA reads as TGTGCCAGCACTGGGACTAGCGGGCTAACCGGGGAGCTGTTTTTT. This encodes CASTGTSGLTGELFF.